The 3 T cell receptor beta chains below come from one sample, sequenced in a study of blood T cells in healthy people across ages (dated by TCRdb to between 2015 and 2016). Libraries were built with 5' RACE. A second PCR of about 7 to 12 cycles was performed with a sample-barcoded 5' primer and a J-beta primer mix. The public reads were reprocessed in TCRdb via fastp at Q25 and MiXCR, keeping in-frame beta chains. Every entry covers one CDR3 protein and lists the most common genes and DNA from its rows. The sample table lists 1.8 million or so distinct CDR3 sequences, approximately 40% of them with a count of one. The ten largest clones take up roughly 24% of the sample. What was sequenced was blood. The source of these receptors is a human donor in good health.

The CDR3 DNA follows: TGTGCCAGCACTCAGAACCCTTCTACGTTCGATGAGCAGTTCTTC. The encoded protein is CASTQNPSTFDEQFF. The V and J genes are TRBV28 and TRBJ2-1; D is ambiguous. Germline values: CDR1 MDHEN, CDR2 SYDVKM. The CDR3 covers 15 residues. V was trimmed by 7 bases and J by 8 bases, leaving 21 bases between them.

This chain uses TRBV5-1 with TRBJ1-5; D might be TRBD1 (6 bases). The germline CDR1 and CDR2 sequences are SGHRS and YFSETQ. The CDR3 is 14 residues long. The ends were cut back, 0 bases at V and 9 bases at J, with 13 bases in the middle. The CDR3 DNA follows: TGCGCCAGCAGCTTGGGGGCAGGGGATCGGCCCCAGCATTTT. This translates into CASSLGAGDRPQHF. Full variable domain (remainder filled in from reference TRBV5-1 and TRBJ1-5): KAGVTQTPRYLIKTRGQQVTLSCSPISGHRSVSWYQQTPGQGLQFLFEYFSETQRNKGNFPGRFSGRQFSNSRSEMNVSTLELGDSALYLCASSLGAGDRPQHFGDGTRLSIL.

In its sample, this clonotype was seen once. The gene calls are TRBV12-3 or TRBV12-4 and TRBJ2-5, with D hard to call. The V and J ends lost 2 bases and 1 base respectively, with 14 bases between them. The CDR3 covers 16 residues. The CDR3 coding sequence is TGTGCCAGCAGTTTAACTGGCGGACCATCCCAAGAGACCCAGTACTTC. Translated, it gives CASSLTGGPSQETQYF.